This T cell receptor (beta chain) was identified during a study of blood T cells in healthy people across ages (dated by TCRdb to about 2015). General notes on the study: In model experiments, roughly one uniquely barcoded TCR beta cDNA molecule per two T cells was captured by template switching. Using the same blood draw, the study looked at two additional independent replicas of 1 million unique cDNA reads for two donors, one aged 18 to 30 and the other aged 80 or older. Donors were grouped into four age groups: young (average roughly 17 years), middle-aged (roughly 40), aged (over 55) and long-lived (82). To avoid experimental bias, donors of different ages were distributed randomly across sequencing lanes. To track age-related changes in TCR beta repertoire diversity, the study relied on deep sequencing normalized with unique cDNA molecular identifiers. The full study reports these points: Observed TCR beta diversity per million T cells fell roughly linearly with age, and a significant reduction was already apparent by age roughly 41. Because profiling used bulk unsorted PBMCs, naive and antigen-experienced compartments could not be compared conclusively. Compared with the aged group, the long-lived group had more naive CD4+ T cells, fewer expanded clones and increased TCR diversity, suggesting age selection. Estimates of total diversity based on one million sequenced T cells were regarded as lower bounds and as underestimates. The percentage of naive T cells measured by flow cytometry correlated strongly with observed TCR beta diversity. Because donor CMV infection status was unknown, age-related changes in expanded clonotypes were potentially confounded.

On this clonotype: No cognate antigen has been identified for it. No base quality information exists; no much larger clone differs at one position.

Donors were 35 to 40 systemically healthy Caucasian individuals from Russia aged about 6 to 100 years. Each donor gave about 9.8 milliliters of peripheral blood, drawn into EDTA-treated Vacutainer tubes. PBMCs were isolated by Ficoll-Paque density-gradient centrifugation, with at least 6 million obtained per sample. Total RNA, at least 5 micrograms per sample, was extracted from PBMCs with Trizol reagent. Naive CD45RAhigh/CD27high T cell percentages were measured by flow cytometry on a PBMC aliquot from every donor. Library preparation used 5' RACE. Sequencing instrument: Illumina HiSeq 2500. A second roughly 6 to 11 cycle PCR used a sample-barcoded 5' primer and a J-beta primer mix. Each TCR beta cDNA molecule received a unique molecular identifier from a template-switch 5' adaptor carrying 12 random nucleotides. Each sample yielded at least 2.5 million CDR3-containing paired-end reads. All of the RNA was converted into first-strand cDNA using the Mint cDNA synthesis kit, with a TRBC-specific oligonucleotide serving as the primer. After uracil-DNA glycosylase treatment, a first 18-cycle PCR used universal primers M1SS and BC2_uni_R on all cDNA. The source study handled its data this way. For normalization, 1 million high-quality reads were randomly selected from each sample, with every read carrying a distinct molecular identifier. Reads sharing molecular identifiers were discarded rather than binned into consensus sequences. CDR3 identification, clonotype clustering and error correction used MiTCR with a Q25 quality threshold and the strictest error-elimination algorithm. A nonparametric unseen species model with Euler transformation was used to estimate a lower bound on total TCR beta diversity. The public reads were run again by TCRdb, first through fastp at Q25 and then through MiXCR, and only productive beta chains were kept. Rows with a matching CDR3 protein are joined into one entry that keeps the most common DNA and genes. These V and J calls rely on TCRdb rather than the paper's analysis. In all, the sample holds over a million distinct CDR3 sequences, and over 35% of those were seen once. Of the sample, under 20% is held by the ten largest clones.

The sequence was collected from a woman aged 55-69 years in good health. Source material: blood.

The CDR3 here reads CASSPLSPDRSNEQFF. The nucleotide sequence reads as follows: TGTGCCAGCAGCCCCCTATCCCCCGACCGGAGCAATGAGCAGTTCTTC. The chain employs TRBV11-2 and TRBJ2-1, with an unclear D gene assignment. CDR1 SGHAT and CDR2 FQNNGV were looked up in the germline V gene. The CDR3, cysteine through phenylalanine, is 16 amino acids long. The read is trimmed to its CDR3 DNA, 48 bases read in frame from base 1. The germline ends are 20 bases apart after V is trimmed by 5 bases and J by 6 bases.